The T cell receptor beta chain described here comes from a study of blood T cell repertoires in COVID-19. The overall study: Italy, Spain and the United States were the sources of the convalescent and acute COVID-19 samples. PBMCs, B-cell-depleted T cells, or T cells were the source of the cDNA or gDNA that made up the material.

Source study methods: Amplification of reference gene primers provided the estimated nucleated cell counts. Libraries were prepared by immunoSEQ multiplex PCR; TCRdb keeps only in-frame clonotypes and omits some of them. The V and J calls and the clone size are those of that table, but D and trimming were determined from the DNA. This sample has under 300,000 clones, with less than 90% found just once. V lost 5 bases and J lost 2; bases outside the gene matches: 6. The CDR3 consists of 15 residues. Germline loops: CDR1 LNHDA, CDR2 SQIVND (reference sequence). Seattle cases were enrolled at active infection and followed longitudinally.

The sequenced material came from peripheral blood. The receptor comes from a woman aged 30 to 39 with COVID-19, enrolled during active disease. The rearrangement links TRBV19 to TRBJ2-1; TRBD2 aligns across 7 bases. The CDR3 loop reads CASSPLALTYNEQFF. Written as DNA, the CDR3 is TGTGCCAGTAGTCCACTAGCGCTTACCTACAATGAGCAGTTCTTC. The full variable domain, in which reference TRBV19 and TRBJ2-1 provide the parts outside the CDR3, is DGGITQSPKYLFRKEGQNVTLSCEQNLNHDAMYWYRQDPGQGLRLIYYSQIVNDFQKGDIAEGYSVSREKKESFPLTVTSAQKNPTAFYLCASSPLALTYNEQFFGPGTRLTVL.